This paragraph reports one TCR beta chain. Its cognate antigen is unknown. Individuals selected for sequencing had exhibited CD8+CD57+ cell expansion on flow cytometry. The data were taken from a study of CD8+CD57+ T cells in acquired aplastic anemia. Study in general: Sorting CD4+ and CD8+ cells gave DNA averaging roughly 3.5 ug.

The ends lost 4 bases at V and 4 bases at J; junction bases unmatched: 10. The CDR3 sequence is 17 residues long. Germline CDR1 reads DFQATT; CDR2 reads SNEGSKA (reference sequence). Study results and limitations: Researchers reported that CD8+ Simpson's diversity was not significantly different in patients versus controls.

TCR beta VDJ and CDR3 profiles were obtained from a genomic DNA template. TCRdb reprocessed the reads via MiXCR and lists one record per CDR3 protein. The data show approximately 100,000 distinct CDR3 sequences, with around 68% seen just once and more than 55% held by the top ten. Material for sequencing was sorted CD4+, CD8+, or CD8+CD57+ T cells (not recorded which) from PBMCs. The V call is TRBV20-1, the J call TRBJ2-5, with 15 nucleotides matching TRBD2. This clonotype was sampled from a human donor with aplastic anemia. The DNA of the CDR3 is TGCAGTGCTACCCGGACTAGCGGGAGGGCAATCCGAGAGACCCAGTACTTC. Encoded protein: CSATRTSGRAIRETQYF.